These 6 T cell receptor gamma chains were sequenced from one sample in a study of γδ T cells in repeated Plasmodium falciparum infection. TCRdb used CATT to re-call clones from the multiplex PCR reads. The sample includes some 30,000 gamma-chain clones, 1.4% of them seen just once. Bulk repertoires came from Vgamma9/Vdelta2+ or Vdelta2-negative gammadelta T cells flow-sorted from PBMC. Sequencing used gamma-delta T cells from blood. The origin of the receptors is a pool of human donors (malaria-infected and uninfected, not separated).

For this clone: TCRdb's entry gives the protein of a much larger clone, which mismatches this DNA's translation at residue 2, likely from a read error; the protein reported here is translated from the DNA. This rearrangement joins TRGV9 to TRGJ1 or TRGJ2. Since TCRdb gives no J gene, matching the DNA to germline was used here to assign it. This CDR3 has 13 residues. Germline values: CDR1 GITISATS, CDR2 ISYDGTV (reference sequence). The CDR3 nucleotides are TGTACCTTGTGGGAGCCTATCGGGAATAAGAAACTCTTT. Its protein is CTLWEPIGNKKLF.

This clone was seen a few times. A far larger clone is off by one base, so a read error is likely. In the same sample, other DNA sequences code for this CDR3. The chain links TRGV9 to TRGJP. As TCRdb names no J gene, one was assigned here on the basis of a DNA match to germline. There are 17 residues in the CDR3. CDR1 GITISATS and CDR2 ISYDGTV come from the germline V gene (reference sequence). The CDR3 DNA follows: TGTGCCTTGTGGGAGGGCGCAGGGGAGTTGGGCAAGAAAATCAAGGTATTT. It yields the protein CALWEGAGELGKKIKVF.

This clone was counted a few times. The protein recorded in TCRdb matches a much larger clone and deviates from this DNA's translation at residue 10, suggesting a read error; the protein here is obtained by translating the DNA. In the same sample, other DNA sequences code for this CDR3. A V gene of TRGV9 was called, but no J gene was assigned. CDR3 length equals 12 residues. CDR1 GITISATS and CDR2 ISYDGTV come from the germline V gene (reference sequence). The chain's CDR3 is CALWGPYYKELF. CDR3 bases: TGTGCCTTGTGGGGACCTTATTATAAGGAACTCTTT.

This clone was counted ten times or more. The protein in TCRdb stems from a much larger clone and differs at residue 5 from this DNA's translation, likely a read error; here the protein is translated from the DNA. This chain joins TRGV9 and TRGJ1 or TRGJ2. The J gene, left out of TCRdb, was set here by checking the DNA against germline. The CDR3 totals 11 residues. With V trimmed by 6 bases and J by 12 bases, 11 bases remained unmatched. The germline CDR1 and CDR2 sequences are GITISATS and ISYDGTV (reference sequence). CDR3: CALWKQKVKLF. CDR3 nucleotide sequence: TGTGCCTTGTGGAAGCAAAAAGTGAAACTCTTT.

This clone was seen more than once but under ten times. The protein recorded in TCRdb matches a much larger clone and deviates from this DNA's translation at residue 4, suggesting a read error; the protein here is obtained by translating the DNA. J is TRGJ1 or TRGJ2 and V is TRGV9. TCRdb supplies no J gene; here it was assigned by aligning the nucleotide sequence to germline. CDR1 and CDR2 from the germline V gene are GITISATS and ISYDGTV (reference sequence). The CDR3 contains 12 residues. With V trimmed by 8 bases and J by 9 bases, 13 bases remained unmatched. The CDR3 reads CALLIRGFKKLF. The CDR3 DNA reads TGTGCCTTGTTGATAAGGGGTTTTAAGAAACTCTTT.

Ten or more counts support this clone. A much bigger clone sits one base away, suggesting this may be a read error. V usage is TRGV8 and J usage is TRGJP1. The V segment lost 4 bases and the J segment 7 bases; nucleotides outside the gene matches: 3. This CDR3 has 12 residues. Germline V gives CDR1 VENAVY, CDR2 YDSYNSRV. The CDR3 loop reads CATWDRGWFKIF. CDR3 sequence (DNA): TGTGCCACCTGGGACCGTGGTTGGTTCAAGATATTT.